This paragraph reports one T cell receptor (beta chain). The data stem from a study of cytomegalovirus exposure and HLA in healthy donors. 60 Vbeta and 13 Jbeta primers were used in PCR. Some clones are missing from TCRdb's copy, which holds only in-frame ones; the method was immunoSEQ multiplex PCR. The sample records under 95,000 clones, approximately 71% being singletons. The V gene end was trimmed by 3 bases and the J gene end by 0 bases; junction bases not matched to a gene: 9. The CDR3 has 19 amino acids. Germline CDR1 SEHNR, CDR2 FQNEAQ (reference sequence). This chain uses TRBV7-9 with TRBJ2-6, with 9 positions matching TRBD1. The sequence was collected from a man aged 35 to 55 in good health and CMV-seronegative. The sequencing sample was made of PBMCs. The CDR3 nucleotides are TGTGCCAGCAGCTTTCAACAGGGGGCCTTTCTCTCTGGGGCCAACGTCCTGACTTTC. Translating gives CASSFQQGAFLSGANVLTF.